Following are 27 T cell receptor beta chains from one sample sequenced in a study of cytotoxic CD8 clonotypes in ibrutinib-treated CLL. Repertoires were generated with immunoSEQ multiplex PCR, while TCRdb's copy carries only in-frame clones and drops some. The sample lists roughly 330,000 clones; roughly 67% were seen once. The specimen comprised PBMCs, sampled after 36 months of ibrutinib treatment. The receptors shown here come from a human donor with chronic lymphocytic leukemia.

V gene TRBV25-1 combines with J gene TRBJ2-2; a possible D gene is TRBD2 (6 bases). This CDR3 is 13 amino acids long. The germline V gene encodes CDR1 MGHDK and CDR2 SYGVNS. Trimming took 6 bases from V and 6 from J, leaving 11 bases between them. The CDR3 region has the DNA TGTGCCAGCAGGGGACTCGGAGCCGGGGAGCTGTTTTTT. Residues: CASRGLGAGELFF.

CDR3 protein: CASSLGTNGYTF. CDR3 bases: TGTGCCAGCAGCTTGGGCACCAATGGCTACACCTTC. The V and J genes are TRBV5-4 and TRBJ1-2, with D hard to call. Trimming took off 0 bases at V and 6 bases at J, with 6 bases between the two ends. From germline, CDR1 is SGHNT and CDR2 YYREEE (reference sequence). This CDR3 contains 12 residues. Using reference TRBV5-4 and TRBJ1-2 for the parts outside the CDR3, the full variable domain is ETGVTQSPTHLIKTRGQQVTLRCSSQSGHNTVSWYQQALGQGPQFIFQYYREEENGRGNFPPRFSGLQFPNYSSELNVNALELDDSALYLCASSLGTNGYTFGSGTRLTVV.

V usage is TRBV2 and J usage is TRBJ2-1; tentative D call: TRBD1 (5 bases). The germline V gene has CDR1 SNHLY and CDR2 FYNNEI. This CDR3 is built from 12 residues. V was clipped by 7 bases and J by 8 bases, with 12 bases between them. CDR3 residues: CASNQGSDEQFF. The CDR3 nucleotides read TGTGCCAGCAACCAGGGTTCCGATGAGCAGTTCTTC.

The chain links TRBV5-6 to TRBJ2-1; tentative D call: TRBD1 (5 bases). The CDR3 totals 16 residues. The V gene's germline CDR1 is SGHDT and CDR2 YYEEEE. V lost 2 bases, J lost 3 bases, and 15 bases lay in between. CDR3 in amino acids: CASSFRQFLGYNEQFF. The CDR3 nucleotides are TGTGCCAGCAGCTTCCGACAGTTCCTGGGCTACAATGAGCAGTTCTTC.

The count of this clone is one. This rearrangement joins TRBV18 to TRBJ2-1; TRBD2 matches at 8 bases. Germline V lookup: CDR1 KGHSH, CDR2 LQKENI. The junction had 11 bases not matched to a gene; V was cut back by 8 bases and J by 8 bases. This CDR3 is built from 14 residues. The chain's CDR3 is CASTPGLGVDEQFF. In nucleotides, the CDR3 is TGTGCCAGCACCCCGGGACTAGGGGTTGATGAGCAGTTCTTC.

The genes are TRBV7-8 and TRBJ2-7; weak D call: TRBD2 (5 bases). Germline V gene sequence: CDR1 SGHVS, CDR2 FQNEAQ. Deletions cut 3 bases from V and 1 base from J, with 13 bases between. The length of the CDR3 is 15 residues. DNA for the CDR3: TGTGCCAGCAGCTTGTTTGCGAGGGTGTCCTACGAGCAGTACTTC. This encodes CASSLFARVSYEQYF.

The V gene is TRBV4-1, the J gene TRBJ1-6; 9 nucleotides match TRBD1. Germline lookup yields CDR1 MGHRA and CDR2 YSYEKL. The CDR3 covers 17 residues. The V and J ends lost 6 bases and 0 bases, in that order; junction bases with no gene match: 6. Written as DNA, the CDR3 is TGCGCCAGCAGACTTAGACAGGGGGACTCCTATAATTCACCCCTCCACTTT. This sequence encodes CASRLRQGDSYNSPLHF.

The chain employs TRBV4-1 and TRBJ2-7; perhaps TRBD1 as D (6 bases). The ends were cut back, 0 bases at V and 4 bases at J, with 19 bases in the middle. Looked up from germline, CDR1 is MGHRA and CDR2 is YSYEKL. The CDR3 length is 17 residues. CDR3 DNA sequence: TGCGCCAGCAGCCAAGATCATTCCTGGACAGAGTCTTACGAGCAGTACTTC. Its translation is CASSQDHSWTESYEQYF.

This clone came up a few times. The chain has TRBV11-2 and TRBJ2-1; no firm D call. Trimming shortened V by 1 base and J by 1 base, and 8 bases separated the two germline ends. The CDR3 runs 15 residues. Germline V lookup: CDR1 SGHAT, CDR2 FQNNGV. For the CDR3, the DNA is TGTGCCAGCAGCTTAGGGGGAATTTCCTACAATGAGCAGTTCTTC. The encoded protein is CASSLGGISYNEQFF.

The chain uses TRBV10-3 and TRBJ2-2, with 8 bases matching TRBD1. The V segment lost 10 bases and the J segment 6 bases; nucleotides outside the gene matches: 7. CDR1 is ENHRY and CDR2 is SYGVKD in the germline V gene. The CDR3 has 13 residues. The CDR3 DNA reads as TGTGCCACCAGGGGGCCGCGAGCCGGGGAGCTGTTTTTT. Amino acids: CATRGPRAGELFF.

The chain carries TRBV7-8 and TRBJ1-2; 7 bases align to TRBD1. This CDR3 contains 14 residues. Germline V gives CDR1 SGHVS, CDR2 FQNEAQ. V shed 5 bases and J 3 bases; nucleotides not matched to a gene: 6. The CDR3 region is CASSRQGEDYGYTF. DNA for the CDR3: TGTGCCAGCAGCCGACAGGGAGAGGACTATGGCTACACCTTC.

The chain joins TRBV29-1 to TRBJ2-1; 10 nucleotides align to TRBD1. Unmatched junction bases numbered 4, after V lost 3 bases and J lost 2 bases. Per the germline V gene, CDR1 is SQVTM and CDR2 is ANQGSEA. The CDR3 totals 15 residues. CDR3 in DNA: TGCAGCGTTGATTGGGACAGGGGAGCCTACAATGAGCAGTTCTTC. Translated: CSVDWDRGAYNEQFF.

The chain combines TRBV9 with TRBJ2-5; D possibly corresponds to TRBD2 (5 bases). CDR1 is SGDLS and CDR2 is YYNGEE in the germline V gene. CDR3 length equals 15 residues. V lost 0 bases and J 5 bases, leaving 14 bases between the germline ends. The CDR3 here is CASSVALPGVETQYF. The CDR3 bases are TGTGCCAGCAGCGTAGCCCTCCCCGGGGTGGAGACCCAGTACTTC.

Only a few counts were recorded for this clone. This chain links TRBV6-5 with TRBJ1-1; D may be TRBD1 (5 bases). CDR1 and CDR2 from the germline V gene are MNHEY and SVGAGI. This CDR3 comprises 14 residues. Deletions cut 3 bases from V and 1 base from J, with 9 bases between. The CDR3 protein is CASSYFRENTEAFF. CDR3 DNA: TGTGCCAGCAGTTATTTCAGGGAGAACACTGAAGCTTTCTTT.

This rearrangement joins TRBV4-1 to TRBJ1-2, with 7 bases that match TRBD1. Germline loops: CDR1 MGHRA, CDR2 YSYEKL. The trim removed 0 bases at V and 6 bases at J, leaving 16 bases unmatched. The CDR3 runs 18 residues. The CDR3, as DNA: TGCGCCAGCAGCCAAGAGTCCCGGGACAGCGGACCTAGGCATGGCTACACCTTC. Translated, it gives CASSQESRDSGPRHGYTF.

The chain joins TRBV5-6 to TRBJ2-5, with D unresolved. This CDR3 has 13 amino acids. Trimming stripped 4 bases from V and 5 bases from J, with 12 bases between. Germline CDR1 SGHDT, CDR2 YYEEEE. This chain's CDR3 is CASSVGKWETQYF. As DNA, the CDR3 is TGTGCCAGCAGCGTAGGGAAGTGGGAGACCCAGTACTTC.

The rearrangement joins TRBV7-2 to TRBJ2-5; 7 bases are a match to TRBD2. The CDR3 spans 15 residues. Germline V lookup: CDR1 SGHTA, CDR2 FQGNSA. Unmatched junction bases numbered 4, after V lost 1 base and J lost 2 bases. Here the CDR3 DNA reads TGTGCCAGCAGCTTAGGCGGGGGTTCACAAGAGACCCAGTACTTC. Its translation: CASSLGGGSQETQYF.

This clone was counted only a few times. The V call is TRBV2, the J call TRBJ1-5, with a weak D call TRBD1 (5 bases). Deletions cut 6 bases from V and 2 bases from J, with 14 bases between. Germline V gene lookup returns CDR1 SNHLY and CDR2 FYNNEI. The CDR3 extends over 15 amino acids. CDR3 sequence reads: CASRGYPGGNQPQHF. The DNA for the CDR3 is TGTGCCAGCAGGGGTTACCCGGGGGGCAATCAGCCCCAGCATTTT. Full variable domain (remainder filled in from reference TRBV2 and TRBJ1-5): EPEVTQTPSHQVTQMGQEVILRCVPISNHLYFYWYRQILGQKVEFLVSFYNNEISEKSEIFDDQFSVERPDGSNFTLKIRSTKLEDSAMYFCASRGYPGGNQPQHFGDGTRLSIL.

The CDR3 here is CASRKLSRDSGYNEQFF. The CDR3 DNA reads as TGTGCCAGCAGAAAGTTGAGCCGGGACAGTGGCTACAATGAGCAGTTCTTC. The J gene is TRBJ2-1, the V gene TRBV25-1; 7 bases match TRBD1. Germline lookup yields CDR1 MGHDK and CDR2 SYGVNS. V gave up 6 bases and J gave up 3 bases; unmatched junction bases: 14. The CDR3 loop spans 17 amino acids.

CDR3 in DNA: TGTGCCAGCAGTTACTCGAGTACAATCACAGATACGCAGTATTTT. Encoded protein: CASSYSSTITDTQYF. The rearrangement joins TRBV6-5 to TRBJ2-3; D gene unclear. Germline loops: CDR1 MNHEY, CDR2 SVGAGI. CDR3 length: 15 residues. Between the trimmed V and J ends, which lost 0 bases and 2 bases, there was a span of 9 bases.

The rearrangement uses TRBV6-5 and TRBJ2-7, with D possibly being TRBD1 or TRBD2 (5 bases each). V gave up 6 bases and J gave up 1 base, with 10 bases separating them. This CDR3 has 13 amino acids. Germline CDR1 is MNHEY and CDR2 is SVGAGI. The CDR3 nucleotides are TGTGCCAGCAGCCGGGACCTGTCCTACGAGCAGTACTTC. It yields the protein CASSRDLSYEQYF.

This clone was observed a handful of times. CDR3 in amino acids: CASSYSAGTQPQHF. CDR3 DNA sequence: TGTGCCAGCAGTTACTCAGCGGGGACTCAGCCCCAGCATTTT. The V and J genes are TRBV6-5 and TRBJ1-5, with D possibly being TRBD1 (5 bases). V gave up 0 bases and J gave up 6 bases, with 9 bases separating them. The CDR3 contains 14 residues. Germline V gene sequence: CDR1 MNHEY, CDR2 SVGAGI.

The chain uses TRBV5-5 and TRBJ2-4; TRBD1 matches 7 bases. CDR1 and CDR2 (germline): SGHKS, YYEKEE (reference sequence). This CDR3 is 15 amino acids long. Germline trimming cut 0 bases from V and 2 bases from J; bases unmatched to any gene: 2. The chain's CDR3 is CASSLDRGSKNIQYF. The CDR3 DNA reads as TGTGCCAGCAGCTTGGACAGGGGATCCAAAAACATTCAGTACTTC.

This chain joins TRBV28 and TRBJ2-7; no clear D. Germline V gene lookup returns CDR1 MDHEN and CDR2 SYDVKM. The length of the CDR3 is 13 residues. V was shortened by 5 bases and J by 2 bases, with 10 bases between the two germline ends. The CDR3 DNA follows: TGTGCCAGCAGTAGCCCAGGTCCCTACGAGCAGTACTTC. Amino acids: CASSSPGPYEQYF.

On this clone itself: The same CDR3 is also encoded by other DNA sequences in this sample. CDR3 coding DNA: TGTGCCATCAGTGAGTCCGGACTATCCTACGAGCAGTACTTC. Protein sequence: CAISESGLSYEQYF. The chain recombines TRBV10-3 with TRBJ2-7, with D possibly TRBD2 on 6 matching bases. V shed 0 bases and J shed 1 base, with 7 bases lying between them. This CDR3 region has 14 residues. The germline gives CDR1 ENHRY, CDR2 SYGVKD.

The rearrangement links TRBV5-6 to TRBJ1-5; D unclear. The CDR3 extends over 15 amino acids. Trimming left V 1 base short and J 5 bases short, with 13 bases between. Per the germline V gene, CDR1 is SGHDT and CDR2 is YYEEEE. CDR3 amino acids: CASSLLQAGDQPQHF. The CDR3 DNA reads TGTGCCAGCAGCTTGTTGCAGGCGGGAGATCAGCCCCAGCATTTT.

CDR3 DNA: TGCGCCAGCAGCACAGCCCCAGCAGGGACAGATACGCAGTATTTT. It encodes CASSTAPAGTDTQYF. V gene TRBV5-1 combines with J gene TRBJ2-3, with D possibly TRBD1 on 5 matching bases. The CDR3 is 15 residues long. V shed 4 bases and J shed 3 bases, with 15 bases lying between them. The germline V gene encodes CDR1 SGHRS and CDR2 YFSETQ.